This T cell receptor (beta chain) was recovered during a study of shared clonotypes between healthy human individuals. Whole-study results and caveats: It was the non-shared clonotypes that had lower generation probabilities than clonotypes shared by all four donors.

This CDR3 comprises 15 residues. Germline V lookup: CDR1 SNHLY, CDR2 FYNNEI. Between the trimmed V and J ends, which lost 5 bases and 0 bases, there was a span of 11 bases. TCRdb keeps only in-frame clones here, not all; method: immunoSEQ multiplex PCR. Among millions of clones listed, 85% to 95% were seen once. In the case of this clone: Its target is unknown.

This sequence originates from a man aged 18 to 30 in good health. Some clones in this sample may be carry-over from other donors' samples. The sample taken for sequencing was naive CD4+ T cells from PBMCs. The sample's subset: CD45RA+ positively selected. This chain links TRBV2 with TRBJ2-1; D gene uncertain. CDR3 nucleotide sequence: TGTGCCAGCAGTTGGGAAGCGAGCTCCTACAATGAGCAGTTCTTC. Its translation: CASSWEASSYNEQFF.